These 23 T cell receptor beta chains originate from one sample sequenced in a study of blood T cell repertoires in COVID-19 (dated by TCRdb to 2018 to 2021). The library was produced with the immunoSEQ multiplex PCR assay. The immuneACCESS repertoire file appears here via TCRdb, limited to in-frame rearrangements. These files lack a portion of the clones; in checked studies, under half of the deficit traces to unresolved V genes, and the cause of the others is not known. This sample is represented by fewer than 500,000 clones; roughly 89% of them were singletons. The ten top clones hold approximately 1.4% of the sample. Input material: peripheral blood. Receptors originate from a woman aged 25 to 39 with active or convalescent COVID-19.

This clone was seen more than once but under ten times. This rearrangement joins TRBV29-1 to TRBJ1-5; 8 bases fit TRBD1. The CDR3 is 12 residues long. Germline lookup yields CDR1 SQVTM and CDR2 ANQGSEA. The CDR3 bases are TGCAGGAGAGACAGGGGTCTGGGAGCCCAGCATTTT. It yields the protein CRRDRGLGAQHF.

This chain joins TRBV30 and TRBJ2-1; D is perhaps TRBD2 (6 bases). CDR3 length equals 13 residues. Germline V CDR1 and CDR2: GTSNPN, SVGIG (reference sequence). Trimming pared 2 bases from V and 3 bases from J, leaving 8 bases between. CDR3 DNA sequence: TGTGCCTGGAGTACTAGCAGCTACAATGAGCAGTTCTTC. Protein product: CAWSTSSYNEQFF.

This chain uses TRBV18 with TRBJ1-6; possible D gene TRBD1, 6 bases. The CDR3 length is 15 residues. Germline V gene sequence: CDR1 KGHSH, CDR2 LQKENI. Trimming took 0 bases from V and 5 from J, leaving 8 bases between them. The CDR3 sequence: CASSPPGTNNSPLHF. The CDR3 DNA reads TGTGCCAGCTCACCACCCGGGACAAATAATTCACCCCTCCACTTT.

The rearrangement links TRBV5-1 to TRBJ2-1; D gene uncertain. The CDR3 is made up of 13 amino acids. Trimming removed 0 bases at V and 9 bases at J, with 10 bases between. Germline CDR1 is SGHRS and CDR2 is YFSETQ. CDR3 nucleotides: TGCGCCAGCAGCTTGGGGTTTGGCCGTGAGCAGTTCTTC. It specifies CASSLGFGREQFF.

The chain is built from TRBV27 and TRBJ1-2; D might be TRBD1 (6 bases). This CDR3 has 14 amino acids. CDR1 and CDR2 from the germline V gene are MNHEY and SMNVEV (reference sequence). V lost 5 bases, J lost 6 bases, and 16 bases lay in between. The CDR3 region has the DNA TGTGCCAGCAGTCCGTCGGGGGGCCCTCATGGCTACACCTTC. Its translation is CASSPSGGPHGYTF.

The V call is TRBV4-2, the J call TRBJ2-2, with a weak D call TRBD2 (5 bases). CDR3 size: 16 residues. Germline-derived CDR1 and CDR2 are LGHNA and YNFKEQ. The ends were cut back, 1 base at V and 4 bases at J, with 13 bases in the middle. CDR3 nucleotides: TGTGCCAGCAGCCAAGGGTTTAGCGAGGCCACCGGGGAGCTGTTTTTT. Translation: CASSQGFSEATGELFF.

The rearrangement joins TRBV7-2 to TRBJ2-7; tentatively, D is TRBD2 (5 bases). V was shortened by 2 bases and J by 2 bases, with 7 bases between the two germline ends. Germline CDR1 reads SGHTA; CDR2 reads FQGNSA. CDR3 size: 13 residues. As DNA, the CDR3 is TGTGCCAGCAGCTTAAGGGAGACCTACGAGCAGTACTTC. Translated: CASSLRETYEQYF.

J is TRBJ1-2 and V is TRBV24-1; TRBD1 is a possible D gene (5 bases). This CDR3 has 13 residues. V was trimmed by 6 bases and J by 12 bases, leaving 19 bases between them. Germline V CDR1 and CDR2: KGHDR, SFDVKD. The CDR3 DNA sequence: TGTGCCACCAGTTGGGAGTCGGGGGTAGGGAACACCTTC. Its translation: CATSWESGVGNTF.

This clone was found a few times. The chain has TRBV19 and TRBJ1-5; 8 bases agree with TRBD1. The CDR3 loop spans 17 amino acids. Germline CDR1 and CDR2: LNHDA and SQIVND (reference sequence). The J segment lost 3 bases and the V segment lost 6 bases, leaving 13 bases of the junction unmatched. The CDR3 reads CASSSALTGGNNQPQHF. CDR3 nucleotides: TGTGCCAGTAGCTCCGCCCTCACAGGGGGGAACAATCAGCCCCAGCATTTT. The entire variable domain, with the rest obtained from reference TRBV19 and TRBJ1-5, is as follows: DGGITQSPKYLFRKEGQNVTLSCEQNLNHDAMYWYRQDPGQGLRLIYYSQIVNDFQKGDIAEGYSVSREKKESFPLTVTSAQKNPTAFYLCASSSALTGGNNQPQHFGDGTRLSIL.

This clone was picked up a small number of times. V and J are TRBV6-1 and TRBJ1-5, with 9 bases that match TRBD1. V lost 0 bases and J lost 0; bases outside the gene matches: 6. The CDR3 is made up of 18 amino acids. The germline CDR1 and CDR2 sequences are MNHNS and SASEGT. The CDR3 is CASSEATGQGLSNQPQHF. For the CDR3, the DNA is TGTGCCAGCAGTGAAGCGACGGGACAGGGTCTTAGCAATCAGCCCCAGCATTTT.

The genes are TRBV19 and TRBJ1-1, with D perhaps matching TRBD1 (5 bases). This CDR3 has 16 residues. Trimming left V 1 base short and J 4 bases short, with 16 bases between. Germline CDR1 LNHDA, CDR2 SQIVND (reference sequence). In nucleotides, the CDR3 is TGTGCCAGTAGTATAGTGGCCGGTCCGGGGGGCACTGAAGCTTTCTTT. It specifies CASSIVAGPGGTEAFF.

The chain links TRBV7-2 to TRBJ2-7; 10 bases map to TRBD2. The CDR3 is 14 residues long. The V segment lost 4 bases and the J segment 6 bases; nucleotides outside the gene matches: 6. Germline lookup yields CDR1 SGHTA and CDR2 FQGNSA. The CDR3 region has the DNA TGTGCCAGCAGCTACCCGGGACTAGCGTTCGAGCAGTACTTC. This codes for CASSYPGLAFEQYF.

The chain uses TRBV6-1 and TRBJ1-3; D gene ambiguous. The CDR3 loop spans 16 amino acids. V dropped 2 bases and J dropped 6 bases, with 17 bases sitting between them. The germline V gene encodes CDR1 MNHNS and CDR2 SASEGT. The CDR3 DNA sequence: TGTGCCAGCAGTGAAAAGGCCACCTACTATGAAAACACCATATATTTT. Translated, it gives CASSEKATYYENTIYF.

This rearrangement joins TRBV5-1 to TRBJ2-2, with 11 bases lining up with TRBD1. The V and J ends lost 2 bases and 5 bases, in that order; junction bases with no gene match: 8. Germline V gene sequence: CDR1 SGHRS, CDR2 YFSETQ. The CDR3 covers 17 residues. DNA for the CDR3: TGCGCCAGCAGCTTTGAAGGACAGGGGGCGCTTACCGGGGAGCTGTTTTTT. This translates into CASSFEGQGALTGELFF.

This clone was counted once. The rearrangement links TRBV7-8 to TRBJ2-2; TRBD1 aligns across 8 bases. The CDR3 contains 16 residues. Germline CDR1 SGHVS, CDR2 FQNEAQ. V gave up 1 base and J gave up 7 bases; unmatched junction bases: 8. CDR3 sequence reads: CASSLVGTGGFGELFF. The CDR3 coding sequence is TGTGCCAGCAGCTTAGTGGGTACAGGGGGTTTCGGGGAGCTGTTTTTT.

The V call is TRBV7-8, the J call TRBJ2-1, with D possibly TRBD1 on 6 matching bases. Germline V gives CDR1 SGHVS, CDR2 FQNEAQ. The CDR3 covers 15 residues. Trimming removed 5 bases at V and 3 bases at J, with 14 bases between. The CDR3 sequence is CASSPNRANYNEQFF. The CDR3 DNA is TGTGCCAGCAGCCCCAACAGGGCCAACTACAATGAGCAGTTCTTC.

This clone appeared a single time. The chain carries TRBV5-1 and TRBJ2-3, with TRBD2 identical over 12 bases. There are 17 residues in the CDR3. Germline-derived CDR1 and CDR2 are SGHRS and YFSETQ. After removal of 5 bases from V and 8 bases from J, the junction contained 15 bases not matched to a gene. The CDR3 bases are TGCGCCAGCAGGGAGGGACTAGCGGGCCCCCAAGCAGTTACGCAGTATTTT. It encodes CASREGLAGPQAVTQYF.

The chain uses TRBV4-1 and TRBJ2-3; the match to TRBD2 covers 15 bases. The V gene's germline CDR1 is MGHRA and CDR2 YSYEKL. Trimming at V came to 3 bases and at J to 3 bases, leaving 16 bases not matched to a gene. There are 21 residues in the CDR3. The CDR3 DNA is TGCGCCAGCAGCCACCCTGGGTCCCGGACTAGCGGGAGGGCCCCAACAGATACGCAGTATTTT. Translation: CASSHPGSRTSGRAPTDTQYF.

V usage is TRBV6-4 and J usage is TRBJ2-6; 9 bases agree with TRBD1. CDR3 size: 16 residues. Germline CDR1 and CDR2: MRHNA and SNTAGT. Trimming removed 11 bases from V and 3 bases from J; junction bases left unmatched: 11. This CDR3 reads CARRDREAGGANVLTF. Here the CDR3 DNA reads TGTGCCCGCCGGGACAGGGAGGCCGGTGGGGCCAACGTCCTGACTTTC.

The rearrangement links TRBV3-1 (or the pseudogene TRBV3-2) to TRBJ2-1; 11 bases align to TRBD2. The CDR3 length is 15 residues. V trimming: 4 bases; J trimming: 4 bases; junction bases outside the gene matches: 3. Germline V gene data show CDR1 as LGHDT and CDR2 as YNNKEL (reference sequence). As DNA, the CDR3 is TGTGCCAGCAGCCGAGGGACTAGCGGTTACAATGAGCAGTTCTTC. It specifies CASSRGTSGYNEQFF.

This chain connects TRBV7-2 to TRBJ1-1; D is perhaps TRBD1 (5 bases). This CDR3 has 13 residues. Per germline, CDR1 SGHTA and CDR2 FQGNSA. V shed 5 bases and J shed 8 bases, with 15 bases lying between them. CDR3: CASSLQGLGEAFF. DNA for the CDR3: TGTGCCAGCAGCCTTCAGGGACTTGGCGAAGCTTTCTTT. The whole variable domain, remainder taken from reference TRBV7-2 and TRBJ1-1, is GAGVSQSPSNKVTEKGKDVELRCDPISGHTALYWYRQSLGQGLEFLIYFQGNSAPDKSGLPSDRFSAERTGGSVSTLTIQRTQQEDSAVYLCASSLQGLGEAFFGQGTRLTVV.

On this clone itself: The same CDR3 is also encoded by other DNA sequences in this sample. The J gene is TRBJ1-1, the V gene TRBV18; D may be TRBD1 (5 bases). V was clipped by 1 base and J by 1 base, with 7 bases between them. The germline V gene encodes CDR1 KGHSH and CDR2 LQKENI. There are 14 residues in the CDR3. CDR3 sequence reads: CASSPQTGNTEAFF. The DNA of the CDR3 is TGTGCCAGCTCACCACAAACAGGGAACACTGAAGCTTTCTTT.

This chain uses TRBV6-1 with TRBJ1-3; D not certain. Germline V gene sequence: CDR1 MNHNS, CDR2 SASEGT. This CDR3 contains 16 residues. V was cut by 2 bases and J by 0 bases, with 11 bases left in between. CDR3 region: CASSEITSSSGNTIYF. The CDR3 DNA reads as TGTGCCAGCAGTGAAATTACCTCTAGCTCTGGAAACACCATATATTTT.